This record looks at one T cell receptor (beta chain) sequence and its context. This entry comes from a study of blood T cell repertoires in COVID-19. Across the whole study: T cells, B-cell-depleted T cells, or PBMCs supplied cDNA or gDNA.

The CDR3 is 17 amino acids. Under the authors' procedure: Estimation of nucleated cell counts relied on the amplification of reference gene primers. Produced via immunoSEQ multiplex PCR; TCRdb's table is partial and in-frame only. V and J calls and clone size are those listed in that table; D and trimming were worked out from the DNA. The sample records 100,000 to 150,000 clones, roughly 72% being singletons. The origin of this receptor is a man aged 55 to 70 with acute or convalescent COVID-19. Sequencing was carried out using peripheral blood. The chain uses TRBV1 and TRBJ1-5; the D segment call TRBD1 is taken from the table without a DNA check. TRBV1 is listed as a pseudogene. The CDR3 region has the DNA TGCACCAGCAGCCGGGACAGGGGTCTACGTAGCAATCAGCCCCAGCATTTT. It yields the protein CTSSRDRGLRSNQPQHF.